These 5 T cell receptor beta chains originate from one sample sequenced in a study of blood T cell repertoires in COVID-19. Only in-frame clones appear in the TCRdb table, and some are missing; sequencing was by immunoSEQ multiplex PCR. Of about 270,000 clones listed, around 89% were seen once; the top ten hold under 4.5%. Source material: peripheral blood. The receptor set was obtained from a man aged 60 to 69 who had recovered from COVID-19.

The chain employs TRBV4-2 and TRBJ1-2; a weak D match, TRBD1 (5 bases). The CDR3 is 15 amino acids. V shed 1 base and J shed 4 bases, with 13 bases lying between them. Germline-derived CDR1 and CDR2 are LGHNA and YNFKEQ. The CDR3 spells CASSQATASSYGYTF. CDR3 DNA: TGTGCCAGCAGCCAAGCGACAGCCTCCTCCTATGGCTACACCTTC.

The CDR3 DNA sequence: TGCAGCGCCCGGGCTGGGGCCAACGTCCTGACTTTC. Translation: CSARAGANVLTF. The chain recombines TRBV29-1 with TRBJ2-6; D is ambiguous. Germline lookup yields CDR1 SQVTM and CDR2 ANQGSEA. This CDR3 comprises 12 residues. Trimming left V 7 bases short and J 2 bases short, with 6 bases between.

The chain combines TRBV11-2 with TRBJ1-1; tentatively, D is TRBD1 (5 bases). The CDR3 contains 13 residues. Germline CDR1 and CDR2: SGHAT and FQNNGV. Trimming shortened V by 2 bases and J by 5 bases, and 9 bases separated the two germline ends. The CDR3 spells CASSLQGGTEAFF. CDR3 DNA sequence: TGTGCCAGCAGCTTACAGGGTGGAACTGAAGCTTTCTTT.

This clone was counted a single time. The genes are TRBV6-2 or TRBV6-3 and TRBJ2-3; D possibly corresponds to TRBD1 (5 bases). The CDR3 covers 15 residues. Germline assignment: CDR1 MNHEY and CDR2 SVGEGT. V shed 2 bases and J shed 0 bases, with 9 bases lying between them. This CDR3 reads CASSYGAVSTDTQYF. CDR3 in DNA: TGTGCCAGCAGTTACGGGGCGGTTAGCACAGATACGCAGTATTTT.

The CDR3 spells CSVTLVDTQSYEQYF. The CDR3, as DNA: TGCAGCGTGACTCTTGTGGACACTCAAAGCTACGAGCAGTACTTC. V usage is TRBV29-1 and J usage is TRBJ2-7, with a possible D match to TRBD1 (5 bases). The CDR3 consists of 15 residues. V gave up 6 bases and J gave up 3 bases, with 21 bases separating them. CDR1 and CDR2 from the germline V gene are SQVTM and ANQGSEA.